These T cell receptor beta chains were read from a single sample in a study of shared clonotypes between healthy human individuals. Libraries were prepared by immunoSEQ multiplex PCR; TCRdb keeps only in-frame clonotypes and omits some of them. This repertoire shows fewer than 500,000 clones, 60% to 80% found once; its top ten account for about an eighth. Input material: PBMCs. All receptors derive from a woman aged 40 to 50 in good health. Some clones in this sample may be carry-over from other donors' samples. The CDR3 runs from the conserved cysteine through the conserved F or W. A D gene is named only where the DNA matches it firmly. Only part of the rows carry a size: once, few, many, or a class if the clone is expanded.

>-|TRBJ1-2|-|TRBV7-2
TGTGCCAGCAGCCGCGGGCAGGGTGGCTACACCTTC
CASSRGQGGYTF
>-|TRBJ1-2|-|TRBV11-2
TGTGCCAGCAGCTTAAATCGGGACAAGTCCTATGGCTACACCTTC
CASSLNRDKSYGYTF
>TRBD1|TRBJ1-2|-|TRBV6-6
TGTGCCAGCAGTGCTGACAGGGAACATGGCTACACCTTC
CASSADREHGYTF
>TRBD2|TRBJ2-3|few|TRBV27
TGTGCCAGCCGTAATCTAGCGGGACATTCAACAGATACGCAGTATTTT
CASRNLAGHSTDTQYF
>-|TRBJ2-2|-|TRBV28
TGTGCCAGCAGCCGGGGGTTGAGGTCCACCGGGGAGCTGTTTTTT
CASSRGLRSTGELFF
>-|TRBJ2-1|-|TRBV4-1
TGCGCCAGCAGCCAAGGGACTAACTCCTACAATGAGCAGTTCTTC
CASSQGTNSYNEQFF
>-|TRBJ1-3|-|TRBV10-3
TGTGCCATCACTAGGGACGGGCCCAGCTCTGGAAACACCATATATTTT
CAITRDGPSSGNTIYF
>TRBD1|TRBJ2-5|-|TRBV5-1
TGCGCCAGCAGCATAGGAGGACAGGCCCTTGGAGAGACCCAGTACTTC
CASSIGGQALGETQYF
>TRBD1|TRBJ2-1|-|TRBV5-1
TGCGCCAGCAGCCCCGGTGACAGGGGACCCTACAATGAGCAGTTCTTC
CASSPGDRGPYNEQFF
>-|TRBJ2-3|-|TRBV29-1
TGCAGCGTTTGGATGAGCACAGATACGCAGTATTTT
CSVWMSTDTQYF
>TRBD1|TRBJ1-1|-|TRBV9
TGTGCCAGCAGCGCCAGGGGGAGGACTGAAGCTTTCTTT
CASSARGRTEAFF
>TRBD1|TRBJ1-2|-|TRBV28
TGTGCCAGCAGTAGGGACAGCTATGGCTACACCTTC
CASSRDSYGYTF
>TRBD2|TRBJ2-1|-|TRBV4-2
TGTGCCAGCAGCCCTGACTTAGCGGGGAGGGGTGAGCAGTTCTTC
CASSPDLAGRGEQFF
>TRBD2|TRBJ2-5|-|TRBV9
TGTGCCAGCACCAGGACTAGCGGACAAGAGACCCAGTACTTC
CASTRTSGQETQYF
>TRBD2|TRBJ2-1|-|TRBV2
TGTGCCAGCAGTGAAGAGCTAGCGGCTAAATACAATGAGCAGTTCTTC
CASSEELAAKYNEQFF
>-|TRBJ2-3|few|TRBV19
TGTGCCAGTACGCAGGGGCTTAGCACAGATACGCAGTATTTT
CASTQGLSTDTQYF
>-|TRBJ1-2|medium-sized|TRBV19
TGTGCCAGTAGTCCCCGTGACACCCTGAACTATGGCTACACCTTC
CASSPRDTLNYGYTF
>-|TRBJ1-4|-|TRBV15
TGTGCCACCAGCAGAGACCGGGACACCGGTGAAAAACTGTTTTTT
CATSRDRDTGEKLFF
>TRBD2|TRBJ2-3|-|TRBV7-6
TGTGCCAGCAGCCCCCGCCGACTAGCGGGGGACCTCTCAGATACGCAGTATTTT
CASSPRRLAGDLSDTQYF
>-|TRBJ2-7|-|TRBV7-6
TGTGCCAGCAGCTTAGTGTTGGGTCTCCCAAACTCCTACGAGCAGTACTTC
CASSLVLGLPNSYEQYF